This TCR beta chain was identified during a study of shared clonotypes between healthy human individuals. Study in general: CD4 naive and CD4 memory each took three plates per donor, while CD8 naive took two and CD8 memory one.

Naive-designated CD8 cells lacked CD45RO, were positively enriched for CCR7, and omitted terminally differentiated effector memory CD45RA+ cells. TCRdb keeps only in-frame clones here, not all; method: immunoSEQ multiplex PCR. Of about 700,000 clones in the sample, 92% were seen once. The CDR3 has 14 residues. Germline-derived CDR1 and CDR2 are LGHNT and FRNRAP. Trimming left V 5 bases short and J 5 bases short, with 15 bases between. The rearrangement joins TRBV12-5 to TRBJ2-5; TRBD1 is a possible D gene (7 bases). The sequence came from a man aged 25-40 years in good health. Sequenced material: naive CD8+ T cells sorted from blood. This chain's CDR3 is CASGLDREVETQYF. DNA for the CDR3: TGTGCTAGTGGTCTCGACAGGGAGGTCGAGACCCAGTACTTC.